The entry below gives a single TCR beta chain sequence along with its context. Sequencing used immunoSEQ multiplex PCR; TCRdb keeps in-frame clones, though not all of them. This sample yields more than 150,000 clones, of which approximately 80% are seen a single time; 9.5% to 11% belongs to the top ten. This sample was included in a study of blood T cell repertoires in COVID-19. Across the whole study: The analysed material was cDNA or gDNA that came from T cells, B-cell-depleted T cells, or PBMCs.

V was shortened by 3 bases and J by 1 base, with 6 bases between the two germline ends. CDR1 is ENHRY, CDR2 SYGVKD, per germline. This CDR3 is 13 amino acids long. The TCR originated in a man over 45 who had recovered from COVID-19. The V call is TRBV10-3, the J call TRBJ1-1, with D hard to call. Sequenced input: PBMCs or T cells enriched from blood (not recorded which). The CDR3 DNA sequence: TGTGCCATCAGTGATGAGGGGAACACTGAAGCTTTCTTT. This gives the protein CAISDEGNTEAFF.